This entry is about one TCR beta chain. This record belongs to a study of blood T cell repertoires in COVID-19. The length of the CDR3 is 18 residues. Source study methods: Cell counts per sample came from amplifying reference gene primers. Sequencing used immunoSEQ multiplex PCR; TCRdb keeps in-frame clones, though not all of them. The DNA gave D and trimming, while V, J and clone size come from that table. The table records 90,000 to 100,000 clones, more than 70% of them present only once. V and J are TRBV21-1 and TRBJ2-7; TRBD2 is taken as the D call from the table, unchecked against the DNA. TRBV21-1 is a recognized pseudogene. The receptor comes from a man between 65 and 85 years old with acute or convalescent COVID-19. Source material: peripheral blood. The CDR3, as DNA: TGTGCCAGCAGCAAAGGAGTACGAAAGCCCATTCCCTCCTACGAGCAGTACTTC. It yields the protein CASSKGVRKPIPSYEQYF.